The entry below describes one T cell receptor beta chain. Its antigen remains undetermined. It has no much larger one-base neighbor in the sample; base qualities were not kept. TCRbeta CDR3 regions were amplified from genomic DNA by means of the immunoSEQ Assay, a bias-controlled multiplex PCR. The source study handled its data this way. The number of nucleated cells in each sample was estimated by amplification of reference gene primers within the assay. Sequence reads were collapsed and filtered to measure the absolute abundance of every unique TCRbeta CDR3 rearrangement. For each sample, productive Simpson clonality was calculated as the square root of Simpson's diversity index over productive rearrangements. TCRdb mirrors the immuneACCESS table, restricted to in-frame sequences. Some clones are absent from its copies; in checked studies, under half trace to an unresolved V gene, and the reason for the others is unknown. Clone size and V and J calls were adopted from that table, with D and trimming inferred from the DNA. The sample records fewer than 200,000 clones, 80% to 85% of which are singletons. Of the sample, about a tenth is held by the ten largest clones.

The CDR3 numbers 13 residues from cysteine through phenylalanine. The kept DNA is CDR3 alone, 39 bases in frame from the first base. The germline V gene gives CDR1 as SGHTA and CDR2 as FQGTGA. V was cut back by 4 bases and J by 1 base, leaving a gap of 7 bases between them. Each collaborating institution followed its own protocols to collect whole blood in K2EDTA tubes. Collaborator samples were shipped for TCRbeta analysis as frozen whole blood, isolated PBMCs, or DNA extracted from either sample type. This specimen belongs to a study of blood T cell repertoires in COVID-19 (dated by TCRdb to 2018 to 2020). Background on the whole study: Samples from collaborators originated in the United States, Italy and Spain and spanned both the acute and convalescent phases of COVID-19. The material from the prospective study consisted of cDNA or gDNA derived from T cells, B-cell-depleted T cells, or PBMCs. The dataset comprised deeply sampled blood TCRbeta repertoires from subjects exposed to, actively infected with, or recovered from COVID-19. The repertoires were released in a freely available public database meant as a resource for research on the immune response to SARS-CoV-2. Samples were obtained from the ongoing ImmuneRACE study (first 160 participants) and from approximately 1,200 subjects provided by 6 global collaborators. Sample metadata almost always included a de-identified subject ID, COVID-19 status, age in years and sex. HLA class I and class II types, where available, came from metadata supplied by the sample provider rather than from assay-based typing.

General findings and caveats noted by the study authors: Clinical and demographic metadata were provided uncurated, with the amount varying by source and participant.

The chain employs TRBV7-3 and TRBJ1-1; TRBD1 is possibly the D segment (5 matching bases). The source is a man in his 70s with active or convalescent COVID-19. Sequenced sample: peripheral blood. The CDR3 sequence is CASSSGQNTEAFF. In nucleotides, the sequence is TGTGCCAGCAGCTCTGGACAGAACACTGAAGCTTTCTTT.